These 23 T cell receptor beta chains were sequenced from one sample in a study of Ad26.COV2.S vaccination and SARS-CoV-2 variants. Repertoires were generated with immunoSEQ multiplex PCR, while TCRdb's copy carries only in-frame clones and drops some. This table holds hundreds of thousands of clones, about 90% found once. Treatment indicated: about 20 received Ad26.COV2.S at low or high dose, single or two shots; 5 received placebo; per-sample allocation not given. All samples were drawn on day 63, counting from the first vaccine or placebo injection. This specimen was peripheral blood, taken in a trial of Ad26.COV2.S vaccine versus placebo. Every receptor here comes from a person aged 18 to 65 who received the Ad26.COV2.S COVID-19 vaccine or a placebo.

The V and J genes are TRBV18 and TRBJ2-2; possibly TRBD1 for D (5 bases). CDR1 and CDR2 from the germline V gene are KGHSH and LQKENI. This CDR3 has 15 residues. V was cut by 3 bases and J by 4 bases, with 12 bases left in between. CDR3 loop: CASSPADTTTGELFF. In nucleotides, the CDR3 is TGTGCCAGCTCACCCGCGGACACGACCACCGGGGAGCTGTTTTTT. The complete variable domain, with remaining parts taken from reference TRBV18 and TRBJ2-2, reads NAGVMQNPRHLVRRRGQEARLRCSPMKGHSHVYWYRQLPEEGLKFMVYLQKENIIDESGMPKERFSAEFPKEGPSILRIQQVVRGDSAAYFCASSPADTTTGELFFGEGSRLTVL.

The V call is TRBV30, the J call TRBJ2-2, with D tentatively TRBD1 (7 bases). Trimming left V 0 bases short and J 0 bases short, with 17 bases between. Per the germline V gene, CDR1 is GTSNPN and CDR2 is SVGIG (reference sequence). The CDR3 length is 18 residues. The CDR3 DNA reads as TGTGCCTGGAGTGTACAAGGAGGGGGCGGGACGAACACCGGGGAGCTGTTTTTT. Protein product: CAWSVQGGGGTNTGELFF.

The chain is built from TRBV29-1 and TRBJ1-1; D possibly corresponds to TRBD1 (5 bases). This CDR3 spans 11 amino acids. Germline CDR1 is SQVTM and CDR2 is ANQGSEA. Trimming removed 4 bases from V and 8 bases from J, with 11 bases in between. CDR3 sequence reads: CSVGGTGEAFF. The CDR3 nucleotides are TGCAGCGTTGGGGGGACGGGCGAAGCTTTCTTT.

The rearrangement uses TRBV27 and TRBJ1-2; D unclear. This CDR3 contains 13 residues. The ends were cut back, 3 bases at V and 8 bases at J, with 13 bases in the middle. In germline, CDR1 is MNHEY, CDR2 SMNVEV (reference sequence). The CDR3 nucleotides read TGTGCCAGCAGTTTTGATTGGAGCGCCGGCTACACCTTC. Translating gives CASSFDWSAGYTF.

This clone has only one observation. The gene calls are TRBV5-4 and TRBJ2-3, with TRBD1 identical over 9 bases. The CDR3 consists of 16 residues. Germline V gene lookup returns CDR1 SGHNT and CDR2 YYREEE (reference sequence). J gave up 3 bases and V 3 bases, and 8 bases lay outside the gene matches. CDR3 sequence: CASSSRQGVETDTQYF. Here the CDR3 DNA reads TGTGCCAGCAGCTCCCGACAGGGGGTGGAAACAGATACGCAGTATTTT.

V is TRBV6-1 and J is TRBJ1-4; D is undetermined. V lost 3 bases to trimming and J lost 8 bases, with 19 bases between them. CDR3 length equals 16 residues. Germline CDR1 and CDR2: MNHNS and SASEGT. CDR3 protein: CASSEPPSVGVEKLFF. In nucleotides, the CDR3 is TGTGCCAGCAGTGAGCCCCCTTCCGTTGGAGTGGAAAAACTGTTTTTT.

V is TRBV5-5 and J is TRBJ2-3, with unresolved D. The CDR3 extends over 14 amino acids. The V end lost 2 bases, the J end lost 0 bases, and 7 bases lay between the germline ends. Germline lookup yields CDR1 SGHKS and CDR2 YYEKEE (reference sequence). As DNA, the CDR3 is TGTGCCAGCAGCTTACAAGCGAGCACAGATACGCAGTATTTT. As protein: CASSLQASTDTQYF.

The gene calls are TRBV6-5 and TRBJ1-5, with a possible D match to TRBD1 (5 bases). This CDR3 contains 14 residues. V was clipped by 6 bases and J by 5 bases, with 14 bases between them. The germline gives CDR1 MNHEY, CDR2 SVGAGI. The CDR3 DNA reads TGTGCCAGCAGGGCAGGGAGACCTTATCAGCCCCAGCATTTT. This gives the protein CASRAGRPYQPQHF.

This clone was detected only once. The J gene is TRBJ1-6, the V gene TRBV6-5, with D perhaps TRBD1 (5 bases). The germline V gene encodes CDR1 MNHEY and CDR2 SVGAGI. CDR3 length: 15 amino acids. Deletions cut 0 bases from V and 9 bases from J, with 12 bases between. The CDR3 sequence: CASSYSTVVGSPLHF. As DNA, the CDR3 is TGTGCCAGCAGTTACTCGACAGTCGTTGGTTCACCCCTCCACTTT.

The rearrangement joins TRBV24-1 to TRBJ1-6, with a weak D call TRBD1 (6 bases). Looked up from germline, CDR1 is KGHDR and CDR2 is SFDVKD. There are 18 residues in the CDR3. V was trimmed by 2 bases and J by 8 bases, leaving 21 bases between them. This chain's CDR3 is CATSDYRGVEVCDSPLHF. In DNA form, the CDR3 reads TGTGCCACCAGTGATTATAGGGGGGTGGAGGTTTGCGATTCACCCCTCCACTTT.

The chain combines TRBV21-1 with TRBJ1-2; TRBD1, the D gene given by the table, was not confirmed from the DNA. TRBV21-1 has pseudogene status. CDR3 length equals 17 residues. The CDR3 region has the DNA TGTGCCAGCAGCAAAGTGGGGTCGGCAGGGGGCCGCTATGGCTACACCTTC. Its translation: CASSKVGSAGGRYGYTF.

The V gene is TRBV7-9, the J gene TRBJ2-1; maybe TRBD2 (5 bases). There are 14 residues in the CDR3. The V gene lost 5 bases and the J gene lost 5 bases, with 13 bases spanning the gap. In germline, CDR1 is SEHNR, CDR2 FQNEAQ (reference sequence). The CDR3 nucleotides are TGTGCCAGCAGCCTTAGCGTGAAGAACAATGAGCAGTTCTTC. As protein: CASSLSVKNNEQFF.

The chain is built from TRBV4-3 and TRBJ1-5; 9 nucleotides match TRBD1. CDR3 length: 14 amino acids. Unmatched junction bases numbered 3, after V lost 3 bases and J lost 6 bases. Germline V gene lookup returns CDR1 LGHNA and CDR2 YSLEER. CDR3 nucleotide sequence: TGCGCCAGCAGCCAGGGACAGGGAAGTCAGCCCCAGCATTTT. Encoded protein: CASSQGQGSQPQHF.

The J gene is TRBJ2-3, the V gene TRBV27, with 13 bases fitting TRBD2. The CDR3 loop spans 15 amino acids. Germline values: CDR1 MNHEY, CDR2 SMNVEV (reference sequence). V shed 4 bases and J 6 bases; nucleotides not matched to a gene: 4. CDR3 amino acids: CASSWTSGSQDTQYF. The CDR3 DNA is TGTGCCAGCAGTTGGACTAGCGGGAGTCAGGATACGCAGTATTTT.

The table lists this clone with a few counts. This chain joins TRBV27 and TRBJ1-2; TRBD1 matches 9 bases. There are 17 residues in the CDR3. V was clipped by 3 bases and J by 6 bases; unmatched bases: 14. CDR1 is MNHEY and CDR2 is SMNVEV in the germline V gene (reference sequence). CDR3 in DNA: TGTGCCAGCAGTTTTCCCTACGTTACAGGGGGCCGAGATGGCTACACCTTC. This gives the protein CASSFPYVTGGRDGYTF.

V usage is TRBV7-3 and J usage is TRBJ2-2; a possible D gene is TRBD2 (5 bases). The ends were cut back, 6 bases at V and 2 bases at J, with 19 bases in the middle. The germline V gene encodes CDR1 SGHTA and CDR2 FQGTGA. The CDR3 loop spans 17 amino acids. The CDR3 DNA reads TGTGCCAGCAGTTCGACCCCGAGGGCCTCTAACACCGGGGAGCTGTTTTTT. It encodes CASSSTPRASNTGELFF.

This clone was observed once. The chain links TRBV11-2 to TRBJ1-5; TRBD1 matches 9 bases. Germline CDR1 and CDR2: SGHAT and FQNNGV. The junction had 3 bases not matched to a gene; V was cut back by 2 bases and J by 4 bases. The CDR3 covers 15 residues. CDR3 loop: CASSLLGTGNQPQHF. In nucleotides, the CDR3 is TGTGCCAGCAGCTTACTCGGGACAGGGAATCAGCCCCAGCATTTT.

The DNA of the CDR3 is TGTGCCAGCAGCTTGTCTCTTGGACAGCCCGGGGCCAACGTCCTGACTTTC. It specifies CASSLSLGQPGANVLTF. The chain links TRBV5-6 to TRBJ2-6; possible D gene TRBD1, 6 bases. This CDR3 region has 17 residues. Looked up from germline, CDR1 is SGHDT and CDR2 is YYEEEE. Trimming took 1 base from V and 4 from J, leaving 15 bases between them.

This chain links TRBV11-2 with TRBJ2-1; 8 bases match TRBD1. CDR3 length: 15 residues. CDR1 is SGHAT, CDR2 FQNNGV, per germline. J lost 3 bases, V lost 0 bases, and 1 base had no gene match. Written as DNA, the CDR3 is TGTGCCAGCAGCTTAGATACAGGGGGCTACAATGAGCAGTTCTTC. The encoded protein is CASSLDTGGYNEQFF.

This chain joins TRBV11-2 and TRBJ2-3; D is possibly TRBD2 (6 bases). V was trimmed by 0 bases and J by 8 bases, leaving 15 bases between them. This CDR3 contains 15 residues. Germline assignment: CDR1 SGHAT and CDR2 FQNNGV. The CDR3 spells CASSLDGWRDGTQYF. In DNA form, the CDR3 reads TGTGCCAGCAGCTTAGACGGTTGGCGGGACGGTACGCAGTATTTT.

The CDR3 is CSVALSYEQYF. CDR3 DNA: TGCAGCGTTGCACTCTCCTACGAGCAGTACTTC. This chain uses TRBV29-1 with TRBJ2-7; D uncertain. Deletions cut 4 bases from V and 0 bases from J, with 4 bases between. CDR3 size: 11 residues. The germline CDR1 and CDR2 sequences are SQVTM and ANQGSEA.

V is TRBV27 and J is TRBJ2-2; perhaps TRBD2 as D (5 bases). Trimming removed 3 bases at V and 0 bases at J, with 8 bases between. CDR1 MNHEY and CDR2 SMNVEV come from the germline V gene (reference sequence). The CDR3 spans 15 residues. The CDR3 nucleotides read TGTGCCAGCAGTTTCAAGCGGTCGAACACCGGGGAGCTGTTTTTT. Translated, it gives CASSFKRSNTGELFF.

V is TRBV6-5 and J is TRBJ2-1; D not resolved. V gave up 2 bases and J gave up 9 bases, with 5 bases separating them. Germline V gives CDR1 MNHEY, CDR2 SVGAGI. The CDR3 has 11 amino acids. Here the CDR3 DNA reads TGTGCCAGCAGTTACAAGGGTGAGCAGTTCTTC. It specifies CASSYKGEQFF.